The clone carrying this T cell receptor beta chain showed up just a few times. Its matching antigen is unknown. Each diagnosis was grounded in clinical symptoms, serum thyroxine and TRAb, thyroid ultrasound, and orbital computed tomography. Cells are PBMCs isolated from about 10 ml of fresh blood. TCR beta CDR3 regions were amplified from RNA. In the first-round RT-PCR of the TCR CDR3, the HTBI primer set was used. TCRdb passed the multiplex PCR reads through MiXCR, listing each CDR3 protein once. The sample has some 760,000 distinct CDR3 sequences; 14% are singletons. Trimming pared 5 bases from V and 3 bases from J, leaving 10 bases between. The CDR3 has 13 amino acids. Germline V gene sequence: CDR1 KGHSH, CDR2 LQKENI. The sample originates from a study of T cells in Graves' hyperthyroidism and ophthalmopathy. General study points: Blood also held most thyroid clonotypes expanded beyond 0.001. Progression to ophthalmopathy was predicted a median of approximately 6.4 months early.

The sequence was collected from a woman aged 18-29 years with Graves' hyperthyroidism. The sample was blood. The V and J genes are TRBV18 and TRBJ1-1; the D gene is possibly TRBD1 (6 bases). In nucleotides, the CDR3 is TGTGCCAGCTCATCTAACAGGGACACTGAAGCTTTCTTT. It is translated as CASSSNRDTEAFF.